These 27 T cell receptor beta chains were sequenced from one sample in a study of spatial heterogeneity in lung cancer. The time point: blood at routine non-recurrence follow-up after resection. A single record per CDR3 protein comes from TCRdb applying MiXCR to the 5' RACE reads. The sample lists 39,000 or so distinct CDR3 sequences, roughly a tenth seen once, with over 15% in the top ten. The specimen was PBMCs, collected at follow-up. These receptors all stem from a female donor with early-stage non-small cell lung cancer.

The CDR3 loop reads CSGRGYTEAFF. CDR3 bases: TGCAGCGGCAGAGGGTACACTGAAGCTTTCTTT. The chain combines TRBV29-1 with TRBJ1-1; D is ambiguous. This CDR3 region has 11 residues. V gave up 7 bases and J gave up 3 bases, with 9 bases separating them. The V gene's germline CDR1 is SQVTM and CDR2 ANQGSEA.

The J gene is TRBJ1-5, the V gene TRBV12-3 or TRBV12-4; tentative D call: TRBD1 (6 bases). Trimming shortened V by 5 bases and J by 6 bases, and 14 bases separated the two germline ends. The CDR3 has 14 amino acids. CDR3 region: CASSLTGNGQPQHF. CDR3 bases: TGTGCCAGCAGTCTTACAGGGAATGGTCAGCCCCAGCATTTT.

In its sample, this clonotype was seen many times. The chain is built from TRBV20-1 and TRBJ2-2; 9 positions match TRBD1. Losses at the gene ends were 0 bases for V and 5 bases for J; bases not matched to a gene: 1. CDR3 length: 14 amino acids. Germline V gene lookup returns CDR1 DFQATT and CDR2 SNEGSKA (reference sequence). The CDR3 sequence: CSAREGTGTGELFF. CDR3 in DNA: TGCAGTGCTAGAGAGGGGACAGGGACCGGGGAGCTGTTTTTT.

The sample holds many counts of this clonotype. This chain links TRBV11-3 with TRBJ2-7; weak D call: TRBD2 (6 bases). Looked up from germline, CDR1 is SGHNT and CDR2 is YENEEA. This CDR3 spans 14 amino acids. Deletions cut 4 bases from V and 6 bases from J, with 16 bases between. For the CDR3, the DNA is TGTGCCAGCAGCTCCAGGGACGGAGGGAGCGAGCAGTACTTC. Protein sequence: CASSSRDGGSEQYF.

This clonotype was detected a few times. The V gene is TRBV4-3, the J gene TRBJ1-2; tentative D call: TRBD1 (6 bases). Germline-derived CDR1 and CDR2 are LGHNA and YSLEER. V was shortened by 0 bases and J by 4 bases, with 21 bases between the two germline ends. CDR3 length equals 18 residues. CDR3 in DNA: TGCGCCAGCAGCCAAGATAATGCGGGGGCACTTAGTGCCTATGGCTACACCTTC. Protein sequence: CASSQDNAGALSAYGYTF.

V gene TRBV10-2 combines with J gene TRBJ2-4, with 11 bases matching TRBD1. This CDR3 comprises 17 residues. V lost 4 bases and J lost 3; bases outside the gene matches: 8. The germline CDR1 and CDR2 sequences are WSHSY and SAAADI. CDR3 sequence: CASSGSGTGGFKNIQYF. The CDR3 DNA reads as TGCGCCAGCAGTGGCTCCGGGACAGGGGGATTCAAAAACATTCAGTACTTC.

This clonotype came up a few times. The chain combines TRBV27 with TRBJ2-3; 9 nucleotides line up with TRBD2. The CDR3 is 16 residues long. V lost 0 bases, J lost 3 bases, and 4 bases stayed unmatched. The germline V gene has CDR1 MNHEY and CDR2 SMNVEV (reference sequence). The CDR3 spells CASSLSGGGATDTQYF. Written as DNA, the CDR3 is TGTGCCAGCAGTTTATCGGGCGGGGGGGCGACAGATACGCAGTATTTT.

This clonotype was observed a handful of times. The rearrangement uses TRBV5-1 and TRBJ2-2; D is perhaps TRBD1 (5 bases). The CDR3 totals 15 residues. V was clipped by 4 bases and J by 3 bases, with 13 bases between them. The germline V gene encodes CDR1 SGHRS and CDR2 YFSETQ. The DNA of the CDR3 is TGCGCCAGCAGCCAAGGAGACAGAGACACCGGGGAGCTGTTTTTT. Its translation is CASSQGDRDTGELFF.

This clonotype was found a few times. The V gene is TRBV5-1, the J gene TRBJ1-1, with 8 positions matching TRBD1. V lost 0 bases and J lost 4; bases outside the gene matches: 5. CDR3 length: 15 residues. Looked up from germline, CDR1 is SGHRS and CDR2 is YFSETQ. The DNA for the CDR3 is TGCGCCAGCAGCTTGGAAGGACAGGGAGGCACTGAAGCTTTCTTT. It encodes CASSLEGQGGTEAFF.

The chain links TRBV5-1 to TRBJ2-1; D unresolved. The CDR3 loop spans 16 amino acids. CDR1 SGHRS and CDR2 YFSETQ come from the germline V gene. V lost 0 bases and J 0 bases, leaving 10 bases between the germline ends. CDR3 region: CASSLVGSSSYNEQFF. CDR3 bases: TGCGCCAGCAGCTTGGTAGGGTCTAGCTCCTACAATGAGCAGTTCTTC.

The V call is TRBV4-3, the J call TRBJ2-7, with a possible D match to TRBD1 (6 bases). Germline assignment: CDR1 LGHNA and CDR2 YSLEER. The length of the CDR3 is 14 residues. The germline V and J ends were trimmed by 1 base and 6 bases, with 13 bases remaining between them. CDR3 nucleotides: TGCGCCAGCAGCCAAGGAACAGGGCTAGGCGAGCAGTACTTC. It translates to CASSQGTGLGEQYF.

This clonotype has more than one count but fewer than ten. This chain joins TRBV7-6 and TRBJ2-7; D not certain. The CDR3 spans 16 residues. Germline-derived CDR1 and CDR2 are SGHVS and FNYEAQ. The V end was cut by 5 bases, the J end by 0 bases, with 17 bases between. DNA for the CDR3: TGTGCCAGCAGCCCGTCGGACCGTCCTAGCTCCTACGAGCAGTACTTC. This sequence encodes CASSPSDRPSSYEQYF.

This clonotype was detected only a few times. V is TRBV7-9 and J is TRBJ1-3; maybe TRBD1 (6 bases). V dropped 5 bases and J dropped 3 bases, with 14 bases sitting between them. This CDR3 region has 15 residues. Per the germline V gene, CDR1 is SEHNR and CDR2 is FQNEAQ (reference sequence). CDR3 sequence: CASSPSGAFGNTIYF. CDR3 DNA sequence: TGTGCCAGCAGCCCCTCGGGGGCTTTTGGAAACACCATATATTTT.

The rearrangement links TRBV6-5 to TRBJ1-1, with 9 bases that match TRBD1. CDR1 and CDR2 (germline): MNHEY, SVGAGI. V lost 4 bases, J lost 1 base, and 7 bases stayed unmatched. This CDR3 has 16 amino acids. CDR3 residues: CASSSRTGVENTEAFF. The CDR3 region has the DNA TGTGCCAGCAGTTCTAGGACAGGGGTGGAGAACACTGAAGCTTTCTTT.

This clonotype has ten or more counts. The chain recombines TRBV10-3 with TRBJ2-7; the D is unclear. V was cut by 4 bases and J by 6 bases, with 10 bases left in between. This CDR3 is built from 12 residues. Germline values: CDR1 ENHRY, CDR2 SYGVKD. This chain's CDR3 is CAISAPRTEQYF. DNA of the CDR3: TGTGCCATCAGTGCACCCCGGACCGAGCAGTACTTC.

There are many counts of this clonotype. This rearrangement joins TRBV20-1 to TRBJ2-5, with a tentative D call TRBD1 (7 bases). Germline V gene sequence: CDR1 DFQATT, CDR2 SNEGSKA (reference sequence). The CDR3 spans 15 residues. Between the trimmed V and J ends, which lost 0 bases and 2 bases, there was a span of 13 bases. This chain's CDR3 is CSARDAQGGQETQYF. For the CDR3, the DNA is TGCAGTGCTAGAGACGCCCAGGGGGGACAAGAGACCCAGTACTTC.

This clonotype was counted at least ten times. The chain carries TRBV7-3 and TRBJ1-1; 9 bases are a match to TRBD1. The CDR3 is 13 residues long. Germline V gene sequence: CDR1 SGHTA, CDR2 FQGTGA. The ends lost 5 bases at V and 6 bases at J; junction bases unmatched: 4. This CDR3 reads CASSPRQGAEAFF. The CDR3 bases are TGTGCCAGCAGCCCCAGACAGGGGGCTGAAGCTTTCTTT.

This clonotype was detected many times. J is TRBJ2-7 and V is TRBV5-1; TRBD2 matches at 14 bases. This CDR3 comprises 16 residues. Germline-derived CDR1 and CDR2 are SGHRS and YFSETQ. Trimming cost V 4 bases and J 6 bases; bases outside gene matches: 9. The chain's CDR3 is CASSRGLAGGTTEQYF. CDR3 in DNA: TGCGCCAGCAGCCGAGGACTAGCGGGAGGCACTACCGAGCAGTACTTC.

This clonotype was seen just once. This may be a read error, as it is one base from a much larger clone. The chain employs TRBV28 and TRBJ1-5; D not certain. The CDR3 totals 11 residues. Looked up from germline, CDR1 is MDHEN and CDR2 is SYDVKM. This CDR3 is CASSLEQLQHF. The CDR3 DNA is TGTGCCAGCAGTTTAGAGCAGCTCCAGCATTTT.

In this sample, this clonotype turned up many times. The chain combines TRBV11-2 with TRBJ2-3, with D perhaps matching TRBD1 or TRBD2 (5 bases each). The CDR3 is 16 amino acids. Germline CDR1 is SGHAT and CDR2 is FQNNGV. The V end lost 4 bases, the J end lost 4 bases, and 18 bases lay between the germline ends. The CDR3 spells CASSSRPFRGADTQYF. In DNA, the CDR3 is TGTGCCAGCAGCTCCCGTCCGTTCCGAGGGGCAGATACGCAGTATTTT.

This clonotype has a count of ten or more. The CDR3 here is CASSRLAGGRETQYF. In nucleotides, the CDR3 is TGTGCCAGCAGCCGACTAGCGGGGGGGCGGGAGACCCAGTACTTC. The chain combines TRBV4-2 with TRBJ2-5; 14 bases map to TRBD2. J lost 5 bases, V lost 4 bases, and 3 bases had no gene match. This CDR3 spans 15 amino acids. CDR1 is LGHNA, CDR2 YNFKEQ, per germline.

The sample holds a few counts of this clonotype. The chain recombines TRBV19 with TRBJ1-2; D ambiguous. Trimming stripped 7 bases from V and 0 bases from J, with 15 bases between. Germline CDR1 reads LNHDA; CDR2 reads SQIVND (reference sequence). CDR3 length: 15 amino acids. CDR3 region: CASTPAWRTNYGYTF. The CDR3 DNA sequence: TGTGCCAGTACTCCGGCCTGGAGAACTAACTATGGCTACACCTTC. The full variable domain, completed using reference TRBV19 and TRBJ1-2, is DGGITQSPKYLFRKEGQNVTLSCEQNLNHDAMYWYRQDPGQGLRLIYYSQIVNDFQKGDIAEGYSVSREKKESFPLTVTSAQKNPTAFYLCASTPAWRTNYGYTFGSGTRLTVV.

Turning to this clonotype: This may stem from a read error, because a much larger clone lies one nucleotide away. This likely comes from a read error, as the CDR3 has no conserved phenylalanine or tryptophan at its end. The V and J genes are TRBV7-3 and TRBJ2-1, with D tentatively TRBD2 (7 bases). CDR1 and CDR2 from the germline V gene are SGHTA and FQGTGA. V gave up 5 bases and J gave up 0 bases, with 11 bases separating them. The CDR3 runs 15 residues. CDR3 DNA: TGTGCCAGCAGCCTACGGGGGGCCTCCTACAATGAGCAGTTCCTC. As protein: CASSLRGASYNEQFL.

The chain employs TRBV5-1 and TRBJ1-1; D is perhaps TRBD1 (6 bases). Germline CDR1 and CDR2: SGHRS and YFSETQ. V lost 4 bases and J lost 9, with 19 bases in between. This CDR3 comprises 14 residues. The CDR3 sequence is CASSESTGYYKAFF. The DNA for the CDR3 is TGCGCCAGCAGCGAGTCTACAGGGTACTATAAAGCTTTCTTT.

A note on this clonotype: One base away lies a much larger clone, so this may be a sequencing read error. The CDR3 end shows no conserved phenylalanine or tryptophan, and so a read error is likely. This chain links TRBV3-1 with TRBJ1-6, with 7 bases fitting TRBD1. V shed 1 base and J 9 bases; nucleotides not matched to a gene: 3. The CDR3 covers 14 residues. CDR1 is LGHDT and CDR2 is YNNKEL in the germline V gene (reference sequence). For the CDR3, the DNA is TGTGCCAGCAGCCAAGTTCAGGGGGGTTCACCCCTCCACTTG. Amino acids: CASSQVQGGSPLHL.

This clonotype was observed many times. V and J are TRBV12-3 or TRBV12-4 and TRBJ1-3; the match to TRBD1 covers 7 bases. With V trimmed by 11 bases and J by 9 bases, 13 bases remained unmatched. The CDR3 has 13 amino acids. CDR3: CASRGQSMGTIYF. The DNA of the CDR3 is TGTGCCTCCCGGGGACAGTCGATGGGCACCATATATTTT.

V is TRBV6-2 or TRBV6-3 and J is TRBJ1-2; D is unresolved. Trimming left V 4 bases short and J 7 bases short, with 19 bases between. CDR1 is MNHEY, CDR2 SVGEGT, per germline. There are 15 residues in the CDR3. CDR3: CASSFSAYIASGYTF. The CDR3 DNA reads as TGTGCCAGCAGTTTCAGTGCCTATATCGCAAGTGGCTACACCTTC.